The 13 T cell receptor beta chains below were found in one sample sequenced in a study of T cell responses to AZD1222 COVID-19 vaccine. TCRdb's table, derived via immunoSEQ multiplex PCR, lists solely in-frame clones and lacks some. The sample yields roughly 180,000 clones, 87% seen once. The sample in question was peripheral blood, obtained on day 0 of AZD1222 vaccination. These receptors all stem from an adult in good health.

The chain joins TRBV5-1 to TRBJ1-1, with D tentatively TRBD1 (5 bases). With 0 bases removed from V and 7 bases from J, the gap between germline ends came to 13 bases. From germline, CDR1 is SGHRS and CDR2 YFSETQ. The CDR3 is 14 amino acids. The CDR3 is CASSLVGDEGEAFF. DNA of the CDR3: TGCGCCAGCAGCTTGGTGGGGGATGAGGGTGAAGCTTTCTTT.

The V gene is TRBV3-1 (or the pseudogene TRBV3-2), the J gene TRBJ2-1; D is possibly TRBD2 (6 bases). The germline V gene has CDR1 LGHDT and CDR2 YNNKEL (reference sequence). The CDR3 covers 15 residues. V lost 0 bases to trimming and J lost 4 bases, with 10 bases between them. CDR3 in amino acids: CASSQDLGTYNEQFF. The CDR3 coding sequence is TGTGCCAGCAGCCAAGATCTTGGGACTTACAATGAGCAGTTCTTC.

The chain links TRBV7-8 to TRBJ1-1; possibly TRBD1 for D (5 bases). The germline gives CDR1 SGHVS, CDR2 FQNEAQ. Trimming stripped 3 bases from V and 3 bases from J, with 20 bases between. The CDR3 sequence is 17 residues long. This CDR3 is CASSLRGGGITDTEAFF. CDR3 nucleotide sequence: TGTGCCAGCAGCTTGAGGGGCGGGGGGATCACGGACACTGAAGCTTTCTTT. The full variable domain, with the rest looked up from reference TRBV7-8 and TRBJ1-1, is GAGVSQSPRYKVAKRGQDVALRCDPISGHVSLFWYQQALGQGPEFLTYFQNEAQLDKSGLPSDRFFAERPEGSVSTLKIQRTQQEDSAVYLCASSLRGGGITDTEAFFGQGTRLTVV.

The V and J genes are TRBV6-4 and TRBJ1-2; D unresolved. CDR1 and CDR2 from the germline V gene are MRHNA and SNTAGT. This CDR3 contains 16 residues. The V and J ends lost 5 bases and 0 bases respectively, with 16 bases between them. CDR3 protein: CASSLPPLGPNYGYTF. CDR3 in DNA: TGTGCCAGCAGTCTCCCCCCATTAGGCCCTAACTATGGCTACACCTTC.

The chain has TRBV3-1 (or the pseudogene TRBV3-2) and TRBJ1-2, with no clear D. The germline gives CDR1 LGHDT, CDR2 YNNKEL (reference sequence). There are 15 residues in the CDR3. V lost 0 bases to trimming and J lost 2 bases, with 10 bases between them. CDR3 nucleotides: TGTGCCAGCAGCCAAGATTCACGAGGGAACTATGGCTACACCTTC. This codes for CASSQDSRGNYGYTF.

The genes are TRBV5-1 and TRBJ2-5; 10 nucleotides match TRBD1. The V gene's germline CDR1 is SGHRS and CDR2 YFSETQ. There are 14 residues in the CDR3. The V segment lost 3 bases and the J segment 2 bases; nucleotides outside the gene matches: 1. The CDR3 nucleotides are TGCGCCAGCAGCTGGGGACAGGGGCAAGAGACCCAGTACTTC. The encoded protein is CASSWGQGQETQYF. Variable domain in full (rest from reference TRBV5-1 and TRBJ2-5): KAGVTQTPRYLIKTRGQQVTLSCSPISGHRSVSWYQQTPGQGLQFLFEYFSETQRNKGNFPGRFSGRQFSNSRSEMNVSTLELGDSALYLCASSWGQGQETQYFGPGTRLLVL.

The chain recombines TRBV2 with TRBJ1-4; D uncertain. The germline gives CDR1 SNHLY, CDR2 FYNNEI. The CDR3 is 14 residues long. V was trimmed by 6 bases and J by 8 bases, leaving 16 bases between them. CDR3 sequence reads: CASRVNGGGEKLFF. CDR3 sequence (DNA): TGTGCCAGCAGAGTGAATGGTGGTGGGGAAAAACTGTTTTTT.

This chain links TRBV7-2 with TRBJ1-2, with 11 bases matching TRBD1. CDR1 and CDR2 from the germline V gene are SGHTA and FQGNSA. The CDR3 loop spans 16 amino acids. V dropped 0 bases and J dropped 3; count of bases not matched to a gene: 3. The CDR3 DNA reads as TGTGCCAGCAGCTTAGCGACGGGACAGGGGGACTATGGCTACACCTTC. Translation gives CASSLATGQGDYGYTF. Together with reference TRBV7-2 and TRBJ1-2, the CDR3 gives the full variable domain: GAGVSQSPSNKVTEKGKDVELRCDPISGHTALYWYRQSLGQGLEFLIYFQGNSAPDKSGLPSDRFSAERTGGSVSTLTIQRTQQEDSAVYLCASSLATGQGDYGYTFGSGTRLTVV.

This chain connects TRBV5-1 to TRBJ2-7, with D perhaps matching TRBD1 (8 bases). Germline loops: CDR1 SGHRS, CDR2 YFSETQ. The CDR3 is 13 amino acids. The V gene lost 4 bases and the J gene lost 4 bases, with 12 bases spanning the gap. In nucleotides, the CDR3 is TGCGCCAGCAGCGCACAGGGGGGGTACGAGCAGTACTTC. This gives the protein CASSAQGGYEQYF.

The V call is TRBV7-2, the J call TRBJ2-5; possibly TRBD1 for D (6 bases). The CDR3 is made up of 15 amino acids. The germline V and J ends were trimmed by 0 bases and 5 bases, with 13 bases remaining between them. CDR1 is SGHTA, CDR2 FQGNSA, per germline. The CDR3 is CASSLALTGRETQYF. Here the CDR3 DNA reads TGTGCCAGCAGCTTAGCGCTCACAGGGCGGGAGACCCAGTACTTC.

This clone was found a few times. The rearrangement uses TRBV27 and TRBJ2-2, with a weak D call TRBD2 (5 bases). This CDR3 is built from 15 residues. V gave up 6 bases and J gave up 3 bases, with 14 bases separating them. The germline gives CDR1 MNHEY, CDR2 SMNVEV (reference sequence). The CDR3 DNA reads as TGTGCCAGCAGCCCACTCGCGGGTTACACCGGGGAGCTGTTTTTT. Protein: CASSPLAGYTGELFF.

The sample holds one count of this clone. This chain joins TRBV19 and TRBJ2-1, with D possibly TRBD2 on 6 matching bases. The V end was cut by 5 bases, the J end by 6 bases, with 14 bases between. The CDR3 length is 14 residues. Germline V gives CDR1 LNHDA, CDR2 SQIVND (reference sequence). DNA of the CDR3: TGTGCCAGTAGTGCGAGCGGGCAACCCAATGAGCAGTTCTTC. This gives the protein CASSASGQPNEQFF.

There are a few counts of this clone. This chain joins TRBV18 and TRBJ1-5; maybe TRBD1 (5 bases). Germline-derived CDR1 and CDR2 are KGHSH and LQKENI. V lost 1 base and J lost 0, with 16 bases in between. This CDR3 region has 18 residues. In DNA form, the CDR3 reads TGTGCCAGCTCACCACGGAGGGCGCAGGGTTATAGCAATCAGCCCCAGCATTTT. Translation: CASSPRRAQGYSNQPQHF.